These 13 T cell receptor beta chains were sequenced from one sample in a study of cytomegalovirus exposure and HLA in healthy donors (dated by TCRdb to about 2017). The library was produced with the immunoSEQ multiplex PCR assay. For the multiplex PCR, a mixture combining 60 forward primers for TCR Vbeta segments and 13 reverse primers for TCR Jbeta segments was used. What TCRdb holds here is the immuneACCESS table cut down to in-frame rearrangements. Part of the clones is not present; checked against another copy, under half of the missing clones reflect an unresolved V gene, and the others are unexplained. This sample has some 200,000 clones in its table, and 84% of those were observed once. Around 3% of the sample is held by the ten biggest clonotypes. The sequencing input was PBMCs. The receptors derive from a woman between 45 and 60 years old in good health and CMV-seropositive.

This sequence joins TRBV28 and TRBJ1-2, with unresolved D. The CDR3 is 11 residues long. Per germline, CDR1 MDHEN and CDR2 SYDVKM. Deletions cut 11 bases from V and 0 bases from J, with 7 bases between. The CDR3 sequence is CAASTNYGYTF. For the CDR3, the DNA is TGTGCCGCGAGCACTAACTATGGCTACACCTTC.

The CDR3 DNA is TGTGCCAGCAGTTCTCTAGCGGGGGGAGCAGAGACCCAGTACTTC. It translates to CASSSLAGGAETQYF. This sequence joins TRBV28 and TRBJ2-5; 11 bases map to TRBD2. V shed 4 bases, J shed 4 bases, and the junction held 5 bases outside the gene matches. Germline CDR1 and CDR2: MDHEN and SYDVKM. The length of the CDR3 is 15 residues.

The V gene is TRBV7-8, the J gene TRBJ1-5, with 10 bases lining up with TRBD1. Germline V gene lookup returns CDR1 SGHVS and CDR2 FQNEAQ. The V segment lost 5 bases and the J segment 4 bases; nucleotides outside the gene matches: 20. The CDR3 has 20 residues. The CDR3 DNA is TGTGCCAGCAGCGTAGACAGGGGGCGACTTTTGGAGGCTTCTAATCAGCCCCAGCATTTT. It specifies CASSVDRGRLLEASNQPQHF.

This chain links TRBV5-1 with TRBJ2-5; a weak D match, TRBD1 (5 bases). CDR1 SGHRS and CDR2 YFSETQ come from the germline V gene. Trimming removed 0 bases at V and 1 base at J, with 10 bases between. The CDR3 covers 15 residues. The CDR3 here is CASSLDGRAQETQYF. The CDR3 nucleotides read TGCGCCAGCAGCTTGGATGGCAGGGCCCAAGAGACCCAGTACTTC.

The chain uses TRBV11-3 and TRBJ2-5; no clear D. V lost 0 bases and J 0 bases, leaving 5 bases between the germline ends. Germline V gene lookup returns CDR1 SGHNT and CDR2 YENEEA. This CDR3 comprises 14 residues. As DNA, the CDR3 is TGTGCCAGCAGCTTAGACGCGTACCAAGAGACCCAGTACTTC. The encoded protein is CASSLDAYQETQYF. The full variable domain, with the rest looked up from reference TRBV11-3 and TRBJ2-5, is EAGVVQSPRYKIIEKKQPVAFWCNPISGHNTLYWYLQNLGQGPELLIRYENEEAVDDSQLPKDRFSAERLKGVDSTLKIQPAELGDSAVYLCASSLDAYQETQYFGPGTRLLVL.

This clone came up once. The CDR3: CASSGQLPGEQYF. The DNA of the CDR3 is TGTGCCAGCAGTGGACAGCTACCAGGCGAGCAGTACTTC. J is TRBJ2-7 and V is TRBV28; possibly TRBD1 for D (6 bases). The CDR3 runs 13 residues. V was cut by 5 bases and J by 6 bases, with 14 bases left in between. From germline, CDR1 is MDHEN and CDR2 SYDVKM.

This chain joins TRBV6-1 and TRBJ1-2; 7 bases map to TRBD1. Germline assignment: CDR1 MNHNS and CDR2 SASEGT. The CDR3 length is 14 residues. With 6 bases clipped from V and 5 bases from J, the junction kept 9 bases outside the gene matches. CDR3: CASRPTQGVYGYTF. The CDR3 DNA follows: TGTGCCAGCAGGCCTACTCAGGGGGTGTATGGCTACACCTTC.

This clone was observed a few times. The rearrangement joins TRBV4-3 to TRBJ1-2, with TRBD1 identical over 7 bases. This CDR3 comprises 15 residues. The ends lost 4 bases at V and 2 bases at J; junction bases unmatched: 7. Per the germline V gene, CDR1 is LGHNA and CDR2 is YSLEER. The CDR3 nucleotides are TGCGCCAGCAGCCTAACAGGGGCCGGGAACTATGGCTACACCTTC. Amino acids: CASSLTGAGNYGYTF.

The chain joins TRBV5-4 to TRBJ2-3; 10 nucleotides match TRBD2. Germline V gene data show CDR1 as SGHNT and CDR2 as YYREEE (reference sequence). The CDR3 contains 17 residues. The V and J ends lost 0 bases and 6 bases, in that order; junction bases with no gene match: 10. CDR3 loop: CASSLEGSSGGWDTQYF. The CDR3 DNA follows: TGTGCCAGCAGCTTGGAAGGGTCTAGCGGGGGTTGGGATACGCAGTATTTT. Together with reference TRBV5-4 and TRBJ2-3, the CDR3 gives the full variable domain: ETGVTQSPTHLIKTRGQQVTLRCSSQSGHNTVSWYQQALGQGPQFIFQYYREEENGRGNFPPRFSGLQFPNYSSELNVNALELDDSALYLCASSLEGSSGGWDTQYFGPGTRLTVL.

The V gene is TRBV6-6, the J gene TRBJ2-4; D remains unclear. V shed 5 bases and J shed 0 bases, with 8 bases lying between them. The CDR3 is 14 residues long. Germline V gene sequence: CDR1 MNHNY, CDR2 SVGAGI (reference sequence). The CDR3 here is CASSPPGAKNIQYF. The CDR3 bases are TGTGCCAGCAGTCCCCCGGGAGCCAAAAACATTCAGTACTTC.

This rearrangement joins TRBV7-9 to TRBJ2-5; 8 bases align to TRBD1. Germline V CDR1 and CDR2: SEHNR, FQNEAQ (reference sequence). The ends lost 3 bases at V and 2 bases at J; junction bases unmatched: 8. This CDR3 comprises 16 residues. The CDR3 sequence: CASSFVGTGPQETQYF. The CDR3, as DNA: TGTGCCAGCAGCTTTGTGGGGACAGGTCCGCAAGAGACCCAGTACTTC.

The rearrangement links TRBV9 to TRBJ2-7; D might be TRBD1 (6 bases). The V and J ends lost 0 bases and 3 bases respectively, with 10 bases between them. In germline, CDR1 is SGDLS, CDR2 YYNGEE. This CDR3 spans 14 amino acids. The CDR3 spells CASSVAEGDYEQYF. The CDR3 DNA reads TGTGCCAGCAGCGTAGCTGAGGGGGACTACGAGCAGTACTTC.

V and J are TRBV15 and TRBJ2-2; D remains ambiguous. This CDR3 has 16 amino acids. Germline CDR1 LNHNV, CDR2 YYDKDF (reference sequence). V was trimmed by 0 bases and J by 4 bases, leaving 12 bases between them. CDR3 coding DNA: TGTGCCACCAGCAGAGATCCCCACACTACCACCGGGGAGCTGTTTTTT. Its translation: CATSRDPHTTTGELFF.